The 22 T cell receptor beta chains below come from one sample, sequenced in a study of shared clonotypes between healthy human individuals (dated by TCRdb to 2019 to 2021). To prepare the library, the immunoSEQ multiplex PCR assay was applied. The source is immuneACCESS, and TCRdb retained only in-frame sequences with V and J called. Part of the clones is not carried over; for the studies checked, unresolved V genes explain less than half of this, and the remainder is unexplained. Recorded for this sample are about 2.4 million clones; 93% of them occurred a single time. 0.36% of the sample is in the top ten clones. Material for sequencing was naive CD4+ T cells from PBMCs. The cell subset or site label corresponds to: CD45RA+ positively selected. These receptors all stem from a man in his late teens or twenties in good health. Some clones in this sample may be carry-over from other donors' samples.

The J gene is TRBJ2-2, the V gene TRBV7-3; D uncertain. Deletions cut 6 bases from V and 2 bases from J, with 7 bases between. The CDR3 is 13 amino acids. The V gene's germline CDR1 is SGHTA and CDR2 FQGTGA. This chain's CDR3 is CASRASNTGELFF. Here the CDR3 DNA reads TGTGCCAGCAGAGCGTCCAACACCGGGGAGCTGTTTTTT. Full variable domain (outside the CDR3, taken from reference TRBV7-3 and TRBJ2-2): GAGVSQTPSNKVTEKGKYVELRCDPISGHTALYWYRQSLGQGPEFLIYFQGTGAADDSGLPNDRFFAVRPEGSVSTLKIQRTERGDSAVYLCASRASNTGELFFGEGSRLTVL.

The chain has TRBV9 and TRBJ1-2; 7 bases map to TRBD1. CDR1 SGDLS and CDR2 YYNGEE come from the germline V gene. This CDR3 has 15 amino acids. V trimming: 4 bases; J trimming: 1 base; junction bases outside the gene matches: 7. DNA of the CDR3: TGTGCCAGCAGCCTCGGGGGGACAGATAACTATGGCTACACCTTC. It is translated as CASSLGGTDNYGYTF.

V usage is TRBV6-6 and J usage is TRBJ2-7; 8 bases agree with TRBD1. This CDR3 comprises 13 residues. J lost 5 bases, V lost 6 bases, and 6 bases had no gene match. Germline V lookup: CDR1 MNHNY, CDR2 SVGAGI (reference sequence). The CDR3 spells CASRTRTGNEQYF. The CDR3 DNA reads TGTGCCAGCAGAACTAGGACAGGGAACGAGCAGTACTTC.

This rearrangement joins TRBV21-1 to TRBJ1-4. TRBV21-1 is a pseudogene segment. This CDR3 region has 15 residues. CDR3 DNA: TGTGCCAGCAGCAAAGTAGCCCGTCTTGGTGAAAAACTGTTTTTT. It encodes CASSKVARLGEKLFF.

V gene TRBV10-3 combines with J gene TRBJ1-1; D might be TRBD1 (5 bases). The germline gives CDR1 ENHRY, CDR2 SYGVKD. The CDR3 sequence is 18 residues long. V lost 2 bases and J 0 bases, leaving 19 bases between the germline ends. The CDR3 is CAISEGPFRGAMNTEAFF. The DNA of the CDR3 is TGTGCCATCAGTGAGGGGCCATTCCGGGGCGCTATGAACACTGAAGCTTTCTTT.

The chain has TRBV4-1 and TRBJ2-2; 7 nucleotides agree with TRBD2. J gave up 1 base and V 1 base, and 12 bases lay outside the gene matches. The CDR3 runs 19 residues. Germline-derived CDR1 and CDR2 are MGHRA and YSYEKL. The CDR3 sequence: CASSQARGAASGNTGELFF. In DNA, the CDR3 is TGCGCCAGCAGCCAAGCACGAGGGGCGGCTAGCGGGAACACCGGGGAGCTGTTTTTT.

This sequence joins TRBV28 and TRBJ2-5; D is possibly TRBD1 or TRBD2 (5 bases each). V dropped 3 bases and J dropped 1 base, with 9 bases sitting between them. CDR3 length: 14 residues. Germline values: CDR1 MDHEN, CDR2 SYDVKM. In DNA form, the CDR3 reads TGTGCCAGCAGTTTCGAGGGGTTCCAAGAGACCCAGTACTTC. This translates into CASSFEGFQETQYF.

Note on this clone: Other nucleotide sequences in the sample specify the same CDR3. The V call is TRBV29-1, the J call TRBJ2-7; no clear D. CDR3 length: 11 residues. Germline values: CDR1 SQVTM, CDR2 ANQGSEA. Between the trimmed V and J ends, which lost 1 base and 4 bases, there was a span of 5 bases. The CDR3 DNA follows: TGCAGCGTTGAAGGTCTGTACGAGCAGTACTTC. Protein sequence: CSVEGLYEQYF.

The chain is built from TRBV5-8 and TRBJ2-2; D possibly corresponds to TRBD1 (6 bases). The CDR3 covers 15 residues. Germline V gene sequence: CDR1 SGHTS, CDR2 YDEGEE. Trimming removed 4 bases from V and 3 bases from J, with 13 bases in between. The CDR3 DNA follows: TGTGCCAGCAGCCAAACAGGGTTGTACACCGGGGAGCTGTTTTTT. Translation: CASSQTGLYTGELFF.

The V and J genes are TRBV7-9 and TRBJ2-7; TRBD2 aligns across 11 bases. V dropped 5 bases and J dropped 2; count of bases not matched to a gene: 5. The CDR3 has 15 amino acids. Per the germline V gene, CDR1 is SEHNR and CDR2 is FQNEAQ (reference sequence). In DNA, the CDR3 is TGTGCCAGCAGCACAACTAGCGGGAGCCCCTACGAGCAGTACTTC. Protein product: CASSTTSGSPYEQYF.

V is TRBV5-1 and J is TRBJ2-3, with D tentatively TRBD1 or TRBD2 (5 bases each). Trimming removed 3 bases from V and 4 bases from J, with 12 bases in between. Germline-derived CDR1 and CDR2 are SGHRS and YFSETQ. This CDR3 contains 14 residues. The CDR3 DNA is TGCGCCAGCAGCTCCGGGACCGCCGCAGATACGCAGTATTTT. It encodes CASSSGTAADTQYF.

In regard to this clone: This same CDR3 is encoded by further DNA sequences in the sample. The chain uses TRBV18 and TRBJ2-7; D is possibly TRBD2 (5 bases). Trimming shortened V by 3 bases and J by 0 bases, and 9 bases separated the two germline ends. The length of the CDR3 is 14 residues. CDR1 and CDR2 from the germline V gene are KGHSH and LQKENI. The CDR3 is CASSPSGRSYEQYF. For the CDR3, the DNA is TGTGCCAGCTCACCGAGCGGCCGCTCCTACGAGCAGTACTTC.

The CDR3 DNA reads TGTGCCAGCAACCCAGACCCCCCCGGGGCCAACGTCCTGACTTTC. Encoded protein: CASNPDPPGANVLTF. The chain carries TRBV5-4 and TRBJ2-6, with unresolved D. The CDR3 loop spans 15 amino acids. V dropped 6 bases and J dropped 4 bases, with 14 bases sitting between them. Per the germline V gene, CDR1 is SGHNT and CDR2 is YYREEE (reference sequence).

The J gene is TRBJ1-5, the V gene TRBV28; maybe TRBD1 (5 bases). The V end lost 7 bases, the J end lost 4 bases, and 14 bases lay between the germline ends. Germline V gene sequence: CDR1 MDHEN, CDR2 SYDVKM. The length of the CDR3 is 14 residues. The CDR3 sequence is CASTTGRTNQPQHF. CDR3 in DNA: TGTGCCAGCACCACGGGACGGACAAATCAGCCCCAGCATTTT.

This sequence joins TRBV28 and TRBJ2-1; D unresolved. This CDR3 is built from 14 residues. Trimming left V 2 bases short and J 1 base short, with 6 bases between. Germline CDR1 is MDHEN and CDR2 is SYDVKM. CDR3 bases: TGTGCCAGCAGTTTACTCCGTTCCTACAATGAGCAGTTCTTC. Amino acid sequence: CASSLLRSYNEQFF.

Note on this clone: The sample has other DNA sequences that encode this CDR3 too. The rearrangement uses TRBV9 and TRBJ2-1; TRBD2 matches 9 bases. Germline V gene data show CDR1 as SGDLS and CDR2 as YYNGEE. Losses at the gene ends were 0 bases for V and 8 bases for J; bases not matched to a gene: 6. This CDR3 contains 15 residues. CDR3: CASSVAGTSWDEQFF. CDR3 nucleotide sequence: TGTGCCAGCAGCGTAGCCGGGACTAGCTGGGATGAGCAGTTCTTC. Together with reference TRBV9 and TRBJ2-1, the CDR3 gives the full variable domain: DSGVTQTPKHLITATGQRVTLRCSPRSGDLSVYWYQQSLDQGLQFLIQYYNGEERAKGNILERFSAQQFPDLHSELNLSSLELGDSALYFCASSVAGTSWDEQFFGPGTRLTVL.

The chain has TRBV29-1 and TRBJ1-2; tentatively, D is TRBD1 (5 bases). Germline CDR1 and CDR2: SQVTM and ANQGSEA. Trimming removed 6 bases at V and 4 bases at J, with 15 bases between. CDR3 length equals 13 residues. CDR3 sequence (DNA): TGCAGCGTAGGCGTGCGGGGCGGCTATGGCTACACCTTC. It yields the protein CSVGVRGGYGYTF.

This chain joins TRBV27 and TRBJ1-5; 7 positions agree with TRBD1. V gave up 1 base and J gave up 2 bases; unmatched junction bases: 8. The CDR3 has 17 residues. Germline V CDR1 and CDR2: MNHEY, SMNVEV (reference sequence). CDR3 bases: TGTGCCAGCAGTTTATTTTACAGGGGAGACGGCAATCAGCCCCAGCATTTT. Translated, it gives CASSLFYRGDGNQPQHF.

The chain joins TRBV5-1 to TRBJ1-5, with 9 nucleotides matching TRBD1. The CDR3 length is 15 residues. Germline loops: CDR1 SGHRS, CDR2 YFSETQ. The V segment lost 2 bases and the J segment 7 bases; nucleotides outside the gene matches: 7. CDR3 nucleotides: TGCGCCAGCAGCTTTTCCGGGACAGGGATGCAGCCCCAGCATTTT. Amino acid sequence: CASSFSGTGMQPQHF.

V gene TRBV5-1 combines with J gene TRBJ1-1, with TRBD1 as a possible D gene (5 bases). V was clipped by 2 bases and J by 5 bases, with 16 bases between them. The CDR3 spans 15 residues. Germline loops: CDR1 SGHRS, CDR2 YFSETQ. CDR3 nucleotide sequence: TGCGCCAGCAGCTTTAGCCGGGGGAGGGATACTGAAGCTTTCTTT. Its translation is CASSFSRGRDTEAFF. Using reference TRBV5-1 and TRBJ1-1 for the parts outside the CDR3, the full variable domain is KAGVTQTPRYLIKTRGQQVTLSCSPISGHRSVSWYQQTPGQGLQFLFEYFSETQRNKGNFPGRFSGRQFSNSRSEMNVSTLELGDSALYLCASSFSRGRDTEAFFGQGTRLTVV.

The gene calls are TRBV29-1 and TRBJ2-7, with TRBD2 matching over 7 bases. V shed 5 bases and J 2 bases; nucleotides not matched to a gene: 0. The germline V gene has CDR1 SQVTM and CDR2 ANQGSEA. The CDR3 consists of 11 residues. CDR3 nucleotide sequence: TGCAGCGTTCTAGCGGCCTACGAGCAGTACTTC. It translates to CSVLAAYEQYF.

The chain couples TRBV5-3 to TRBJ2-3; D is perhaps TRBD1 (5 bases). TRBV5-3 is an ORF; its function is uncertain. Trimming took off 4 bases at V and 5 bases at J, with 20 bases between the two ends. The CDR3 runs to 16 residues. The CDR3 loop reads CARSDGQIGVRDTQYF. The DNA of the CDR3 is TGTGCCAGAAGCGACGGACAAATTGGGGTCAGAGATACGCAGTATTTT.